Following are 21 T cell receptor beta chains from one sample sequenced in a study of blood T cell repertoires in COVID-19. This table comes from immunoSEQ multiplex PCR, and its TCRdb copy is limited to in-frame clones, with some not included. The repertoire holds under 85,000 clones, with approximately 84% as singletons. Sequencing was carried out using peripheral blood. The receptors derive from a man aged 55 to 70 with active or convalescent COVID-19.

CDR3 bases: TGTGCCAGCAGTGAAACCCCGGGGGGTACCCAGGAGCAGTTCTTC. Amino acids: CASSETPGGTQEQFF. The chain combines TRBV6-1 with TRBJ2-1, with TRBD2 matching 7 bases. Germline trimming cut 2 bases from V and 10 bases from J; bases unmatched to any gene: 11. This CDR3 has 15 amino acids. From germline, CDR1 is MNHNS and CDR2 SASEGT.

Here the CDR3 DNA reads TGTGCCAGCAGCAATTCCGGGACTAGCGGGCGCTACGAGCAGTACTTC. Translating gives CASSNSGTSGRYEQYF. This chain connects TRBV3-1 (or the pseudogene TRBV3-2) to TRBJ2-7, with 12 nucleotides matching TRBD2. CDR1 LGHDT and CDR2 YNNKEL come from the germline V gene (reference sequence). V lost 5 bases, J lost 3 bases, and 8 bases stayed unmatched. The CDR3 consists of 16 residues.

The chain is built from TRBV5-3 and TRBJ1-6; D remains unclear. TRBV5-3 is noted as an ORF with a role that remains uncertain. The CDR3 has 16 residues. The V end lost 4 bases, the J end lost 7 bases, and 18 bases lay between the germline ends. In DNA, the CDR3 is TGTGCCAGAAGCCATCCCCGGGGAGGCGCAAATTCACCCCTCCACTTT. It codes for CARSHPRGGANSPLHF.

The genes are TRBV27 and TRBJ1-6, with D unresolved. The CDR3 loop spans 16 amino acids. CDR1 and CDR2 (germline): MNHEY, SMNVEV (reference sequence). The V and J ends lost 1 base and 0 bases respectively, with 7 bases between them. The CDR3 reads CASSLFRGSYNSPLHF. The CDR3 DNA reads TGTGCCAGCAGTTTATTTCGGGGCTCCTATAATTCACCCCTCCACTTT.

The rearrangement uses TRBV18 and TRBJ2-7; D remains unclear. Germline assignment: CDR1 KGHSH and CDR2 LQKENI. The CDR3 spans 14 residues. The V gene lost 0 bases and the J gene lost 3 bases, with 9 bases spanning the gap. CDR3 protein: CASSPPYGRYEQYF. DNA for the CDR3: TGTGCCAGCTCACCACCGTATGGGCGCTACGAGCAGTACTTC.

The chain links TRBV19 to TRBJ1-2; D is possibly TRBD1 (6 bases). Germline V gives CDR1 LNHDA, CDR2 SQIVND (reference sequence). CDR3 length: 14 residues. Between the trimmed V and J ends, which lost 5 bases and 7 bases, there was a span of 17 bases. CDR3 bases: TGTGCCAGTAGTCCAGGGGTCGGGGCCTCTGGCTACACCTTC. Protein sequence: CASSPGVGASGYTF.

The chain is built from TRBV5-3 and TRBJ2-3; 8 bases align to TRBD2. TRBV5-3 is sorted into the ORF group, with uncertain function. Unmatched junction bases numbered 2, after V lost 4 bases and J lost 1 base. This CDR3 comprises 14 residues. The CDR3 DNA reads TGTGCCAGAAGCGTACTAGCGGGCACAGATACGCAGTATTTT. This encodes CARSVLAGTDTQYF.

The genes are TRBV5-4 and TRBJ2-1; the match to TRBD2 covers 8 bases. V shed 1 base, J shed 6 bases, and the junction held 6 bases outside the gene matches. Germline values: CDR1 SGHNT, CDR2 YYREEE (reference sequence). CDR3 size: 15 residues. CDR3 protein: CASSLYGTRGNEQFF. CDR3 in DNA: TGTGCCAGCAGCTTGTACGGGACTAGAGGCAATGAGCAGTTCTTC.

V and J are TRBV29-1 and TRBJ2-1; D call uncertain. Germline V gene lookup returns CDR1 SQVTM and CDR2 ANQGSEA. The CDR3 covers 14 residues. V was trimmed by 4 bases and J by 3 bases, leaving 13 bases between them. The CDR3 protein is CSVASPQVYNEQFF. Written as DNA, the CDR3 is TGCAGCGTTGCCTCACCCCAGGTCTACAATGAGCAGTTCTTC.

The chain couples TRBV10-3 to TRBJ2-7; D perhaps matches TRBD1 (5 bases). Germline V lookup: CDR1 ENHRY, CDR2 SYGVKD. The germline V and J ends were trimmed by 4 bases and 1 base, with 11 bases remaining between them. The length of the CDR3 is 14 residues. CDR3 bases: TGTGCCATCAGTGCTACAGGCCCTTCCTACGAGCAGTACTTC. Translated: CAISATGPSYEQYF.

This clone was counted once. This chain uses TRBV7-2 with TRBJ2-7; 7 nucleotides align to TRBD2. The V gene end was trimmed by 2 bases and the J gene end by 2 bases; junction bases not matched to a gene: 9. Germline CDR1 and CDR2: SGHTA and FQGNSA. The CDR3 has 16 residues. CDR3 sequence (DNA): TGTGCCAGCAGCTTAAGGCGGGGGACGGAAACCTACGAGCAGTACTTC. This gives the protein CASSLRRGTETYEQYF.

The gene calls are TRBV6-6 and TRBJ2-5, with D perhaps matching TRBD1 (5 bases). The CDR3 has 13 residues. V lost 8 bases to trimming and J lost 2 bases, with 12 bases between them. Germline loops: CDR1 MNHNY, CDR2 SVGAGI (reference sequence). The CDR3 loop is CASGDSLQETQYF. Here the CDR3 DNA reads TGTGCCAGCGGCGACAGTCTTCAAGAGACCCAGTACTTC.

Concerning this clone: Other DNA sequences of this sample code for an identical CDR3. V usage is TRBV6-5 and J usage is TRBJ2-5; 7 bases agree with TRBD1. The CDR3 consists of 12 residues. CDR1 and CDR2 (germline): MNHEY, SVGAGI. V gave up 4 bases and J gave up 5 bases; unmatched junction bases: 1. DNA of the CDR3: TGTGCCAGCAGTTTACAGGGGGAGACCCAGTACTTC. Its translation is CASSLQGETQYF.

Concerning this clone: One junction end disagrees with the germline gene, perhaps due to a read error. The chain links TRBV7-7 to TRBJ2-2; possibly TRBD2 for D (6 bases). The germline gives CDR1 SSHAT, CDR2 FNYEAQ (reference sequence). This CDR3 has 15 residues. In DNA, the CDR3 is TGTGCTAGCAGCTTGGGGGGTTCGAACACCGGGGAGCTGTTTTTT. Translated, it gives CASSLGGSNTGELFF.

The chain combines TRBV27 with TRBJ1-5; TRBD1 matches 9 bases. Losses at the gene ends were 6 bases for V and 0 bases for J; bases not matched to a gene: 12. This CDR3 contains 18 residues. The germline gives CDR1 MNHEY, CDR2 SMNVEV (reference sequence). The CDR3 nucleotides read TGTGCCAGCAGAGGCGGGGGACAGGGCTTATATAGCAATCAGCCCCAGCATTTT. It codes for CASRGGGQGLYSNQPQHF.

V gene TRBV5-1 combines with J gene TRBJ1-1; 7 positions match TRBD1. The CDR3 sequence is 15 residues long. Trimming at V came to 4 bases and at J to 1 base, leaving 7 bases not matched to a gene. Looked up from germline, CDR1 is SGHRS and CDR2 is YFSETQ. The CDR3 sequence: CASSLQGSANTEAFF. The CDR3 nucleotides read TGCGCCAGCAGCCTACAGGGGTCAGCGAACACTGAAGCTTTCTTT.

The rearrangement uses TRBV7-9 and TRBJ2-5; D is perhaps TRBD2 (6 bases). The ends were cut back, 0 bases at V and 5 bases at J, with 13 bases in the middle. Per the germline V gene, CDR1 is SEHNR and CDR2 is FQNEAQ (reference sequence). This CDR3 region has 15 residues. CDR3 in amino acids: CASSLALGGDETQYF. CDR3 in DNA: TGTGCCAGCAGCTTAGCCCTCGGCGGGGATGAGACCCAGTACTTC.

In the case of this clone: Other DNA sequences in this sample translate to the same CDR3. The chain couples TRBV21-1 to TRBJ2-3; the table's D call of TRBD2 was not tested on the DNA. TRBV21-1 represents a pseudogene. The CDR3 loop spans 18 amino acids. The CDR3 DNA reads TGTGCCAGCAGCAAAGCGCGGGAGCAGCGGGAGGGGCCAGATACGCAGTATTTT. Translating it yields CASSKAREQREGPDTQYF.

The J gene is TRBJ1-4, the V gene TRBV10-3; D ambiguous. The length of the CDR3 is 22 residues. CDR1 is ENHRY and CDR2 is SYGVKD in the germline V gene. The V end was cut by 0 bases, the J end by 3 bases, with 29 bases between. The CDR3: CAISESTRTVSELNGSNEKLFF. CDR3 nucleotides: TGTGCCATCAGTGAGTCTACGAGGACGGTTAGCGAACTCAACGGTTCTAATGAAAAACTGTTTTTT.

This CDR3 reads CASRRGYGYTF. The CDR3 bases are TGTGCCAGCAGACGGGGGTATGGCTACACCTTC. The chain uses TRBV2 and TRBJ1-2; possible D gene TRBD1, 5 bases. Germline CDR1 reads SNHLY; CDR2 reads FYNNEI. This CDR3 is 11 amino acids long. Between the trimmed V and J ends, which lost 6 bases and 5 bases, there was a span of 7 bases. Full variable domain (missing parts from reference TRBV2 and TRBJ1-2): EPEVTQTPSHQVTQMGQEVILRCVPISNHLYFYWYRQILGQKVEFLVSFYNNEISEKSEIFDDQFSVERPDGSNFTLKIRSTKLEDSAMYFCASRRGYGYTFGSGTRLTVV.

The rearrangement joins TRBV7-2 to TRBJ1-5; D is ambiguous. This CDR3 comprises 14 residues. Trimming took 0 bases from V and 3 from J, leaving 6 bases between them. Germline-derived CDR1 and CDR2 are SGHTA and FQGNSA. CDR3 DNA sequence: TGTGCCAGCAGCTTAGCGCTGGCCAATCAGCCCCAGCATTTT. This gives the protein CASSLALANQPQHF.